This is a list of T cell receptor beta chains from one sample in a study of B cell selection in AIRE deficiency. Assay: immunoSEQ multiplex PCR; the TCRdb copy retains only in-frame clones and omits some. The data contain about 18,000 clones, about 93% of them singletons. The sample comprised CD4+CD25+ Tregs sorted from PBMCs. The receptors stem from a human donor in good health. Each CDR3 is given with its conserved first and last residue. D genes are given only for firm matches. Clone sizes are given selectively: once, few, many, or a class where the clone is expanded.

V	J	D	size	DNA	CDR3
TRBV5-1	TRBJ2-7	-	-	TGCGCCAGCCGACTAGACTTGAGCTCCTACGAGCAGTACTTC	CASRLDLSSYEQYF
TRBV5-1	TRBJ2-5	-	-	TGCGCCAGCAGCTTGGAGGGCCCTGAGGAGACCCAGTACTTC	CASSLEGPEETQYF
TRBV6-5	TRBJ1-5	-	-	TGTGCCAGCAGTCGCCGGACCCAGCATTTT	CASSRRTQHF
TRBV5-4	TRBJ2-3	-	once	TGTGCCAGCAGCCCCCAGGTCGGTCAAGATACGCAGTATTTT	CASSPQVGQDTQYF
TRBV15	TRBJ2-5	TRBD2	-	TGTGCCACCAGCAGATTAGCGGGAGGGCCCCAAGAGACCCAGTACTTC	CATSRLAGGPQETQYF
TRBV5-1	TRBJ1-3	-	once	TGCGCCAGCAGCTCAGGAAACACCATATATTTT	CASSSGNTIYF
TRBV5-1	TRBJ2-2	TRBD2	-	TGCGCCAGCAGCAAGAGACCCGGGACTACAAACACCGGGGAGCTGTTTTTT	CASSKRPGTTNTGELFF
TRBV29-1	TRBJ2-1	-	-	TGCAGCGGGCCCGGGACAACAGGCAGTGAGCAGTTCTTC	CSGPGTTGSEQFF
TRBV5-4	TRBJ1-1	TRBD1	once	TGTGCCAGCAGCTTGGACAGGGGAGGAATGACTGAAGCTTTCTTT	CASSLDRGGMTEAFF
TRBV9	TRBJ2-2	TRBD1	once	TGTGCCAGCACAATGGGGGCGGGGACAGGGGGCCCCGGGGAGCTGTTTTTT	CASTMGAGTGGPGELFF
TRBV19	TRBJ2-1	-	-	TGTGCCAGTAGTATAGGGACCGTCAATGAGCAGTTCTTC	CASSIGTVNEQFF
TRBV5-5	TRBJ2-1	-	once	TGTGCCAGCAGCTTGGAAGGGAGTTGGCAGGGTGAGCAGTTCTTC	CASSLEGSWQGEQFF
TRBV6-1	TRBJ2-1	-	-	TGTGCCAGCACCCAAAGGGGGGGCATCAAAAATGAGCAGTTCTTC	CASTQRGGIKNEQFF
TRBV5-1	TRBJ2-1	TRBD2	-	TGCGCCAGCAGTACTAGCGGGAGCTCCTACAATGAGCAGTTCTTC	CASSTSGSSYNEQFF
TRBV7-3	TRBJ2-7	TRBD2	-	TGTGCCAGCAGGCTAGCGGGTTCCTACGAGCAGTACTTC	CASRLAGSYEQYF
TRBV18	TRBJ1-2	TRBD1	-	TGTGCCAGCTCACCAAAGACAGGGGCGACCCTCAACTATGGCTACACCTTC	CASSPKTGATLNYGYTF
TRBV11-3	TRBJ2-2	-	-	TGTGCCAGCAGCCCGACAGCGAACACCGGGGAGCTGTTTTTT	CASSPTANTGELFF
TRBV7-3	TRBJ2-1	-	-	TGTGCCAGCAGCTCGGACCGGGACTACAATGAGCAGTTCTTC	CASSSDRDYNEQFF
TRBV5-8	TRBJ1-6	-	once	TGTGCCAGCAGCTTAGGGGGTGGGAATTCACCCCTCCACTTT	CASSLGGGNSPLHF
TRBV2	TRBJ1-3	-	-	TGTGCCAGCCGAGGGAGTGATAGGGCTAACTCTGGAAACACCATATATTTT	CASRGSDRANSGNTIYF
TRBV5-6	TRBJ2-1	TRBD2	-	TGTGCCAGCAGCTCCATGCGGGAGGGACACAATGAGCAGTTCTTC	CASSSMREGHNEQFF
TRBV5-6	TRBJ1-2	TRBD1	-	TGTGCCAGCAGCTTGAGGGGGCCTGACTATGGCTACACCTTC	CASSLRGPDYGYTF
TRBV5-4	TRBJ2-6	-	-	TGTGCCAGCAGCGTGTCTGGGGCCAACGTCCTGACTTTC	CASSVSGANVLTF
TRBV19	TRBJ1-1	-	few	TGTGCCTCATCCGGTACGGGATTGAACACTGAAGCTTTCTTT	CASSGTGLNTEAFF
TRBV6-1	TRBJ1-1	-	-	TGTGCCAGCACCTGGGACACTGAAGCTTTCTTT	CASTWDTEAFF
TRBV5-6	TRBJ1-2	-	-	TGTGCCAGCAGCTTGGCCGAAGGCAGGGCAAACTATGGCTACACCTTC	CASSLAEGRANYGYTF
TRBV28	TRBJ2-7	TRBD2	-	TGTGCCAGCAGTCTACTAGCGGGATCCCCACCCTACGAGCAGTACTTC	CASSLLAGSPPYEQYF